Listed below are T cell receptor beta chains from one sample, sequenced in a study of cytomegalovirus exposure and HLA in healthy donors. The repertoire was sequenced with immunoSEQ multiplex PCR; TCRdb's copy has only in-frame clones and lacks some. The sample holds around 100,000 clones, around 82% seen once. Source material: PBMCs. The receptor source for this set is a woman in her 30s in good health and CMV-seropositive. CDR3s include the opening cysteine and the closing phenylalanine or tryptophan. D genes are given only for firm matches.

j_call: TRBJ2-7
v_call: TRBV5-4
d_call: NA
cdr3_aa: CASSLGSDREQYF

j_call: TRBJ2-3
v_call: TRBV29-1
d_call: NA
cdr3_aa: CSVETTGKSTDTQYF

j_call: TRBJ1-2
v_call: TRBV5-1
d_call: TRBD1
cdr3_aa: CASRLDSGTGIRGYTF

j_call: TRBJ2-5
v_call: TRBV21-1
d_call: NA
cdr3_aa: CASSVRYQETQYF

j_call: TRBJ2-1
v_call: TRBV18
d_call: NA
cdr3_aa: CATSTGGAWKNEQFF

j_call: TRBJ2-1
v_call: TRBV5-1
d_call: TRBD1
cdr3_aa: CASSAGWGDRDSEQFF

j_call: TRBJ2-5
v_call: TRBV30
d_call: TRBD1
cdr3_aa: CAWETGLGQETQYF

j_call: TRBJ1-3
v_call: TRBV7-6
d_call: TRBD1
cdr3_aa: CASSLGTGGFGNTIYF

j_call: TRBJ1-4
v_call: TRBV12-5
d_call: NA
cdr3_aa: CASGLDRDKRGKLFF

j_call: NA
v_call: TRBV28
d_call: NA
cdr3_aa: CASSRYYEQYF

j_call: TRBJ1-2
v_call: TRBV2
d_call: NA
cdr3_aa: CASSEAPRVGGYTF